One sample yielded the 10 T cell receptor beta chains listed below, sequenced in a study of cytomegalovirus exposure and HLA in healthy donors. A multiplex PCR was run with 60 Vbeta primers and 13 Jbeta primers. This table comes from immunoSEQ multiplex PCR, and its TCRdb copy is limited to in-frame clones, with some not included. The data contain 100,000 to 150,000 clones, roughly 80% of them singletons. The sequenced sample was PBMCs. The source of these receptors is a young man in good health and CMV-seropositive.

This chain uses TRBV7-6 with TRBJ1-3, with D possibly matching TRBD1 (5 bases). CDR3 size: 14 residues. The V end was cut by 5 bases, the J end by 6 bases, with 14 bases between. Germline V gene sequence: CDR1 SGHVS, CDR2 FNYEAQ. CDR3 in DNA: TGTGCCAGCAGCCGGGGGGGAGACTTAAACACCATATATTTT. As protein: CASSRGGDLNTIYF.

The rearrangement uses TRBV19 and TRBJ1-4; D is ambiguous. Germline lookup yields CDR1 LNHDA and CDR2 SQIVND (reference sequence). The ends were cut back, 4 bases at V and 0 bases at J, with 6 bases in the middle. This CDR3 is built from 14 residues. CDR3: CASSKHSTNEKLFF. The DNA of the CDR3 is TGTGCCAGTAGTAAGCACTCAACTAATGAAAAACTGTTTTTT.

The V call is TRBV6-1, the J call TRBJ2-2; TRBD2 matches 10 bases. Trimming removed 5 bases from V and 2 bases from J; junction bases left unmatched: 2. The germline V gene encodes CDR1 MNHNS and CDR2 SASEGT. This CDR3 comprises 15 residues. CDR3 region: CASSLAGGNTGELFF. Written as DNA, the CDR3 is TGTGCCAGCAGTTTAGCGGGGGGAAACACCGGGGAGCTGTTTTTT.

The V call is TRBV19, the J call TRBJ2-7; 11 bases match TRBD2. J was trimmed by 3 bases and V by 1 base; bases with no gene match: 2. The V gene's germline CDR1 is LNHDA and CDR2 SQIVND (reference sequence). This CDR3 is 15 amino acids long. The CDR3 DNA reads as TGTGCCAGTAGTATAGTAGCGGGGGGGCTCTACGAGCAGTACTTC. This gives the protein CASSIVAGGLYEQYF.

This clone was seen a few times. V gene TRBV10-1 combines with J gene TRBJ2-3; D is perhaps TRBD1 (6 bases). CDR3 size: 13 residues. The germline V gene encodes CDR1 WNHNN and CDR2 SYGVQD (reference sequence). V gave up 5 bases and J gave up 6 bases, with 12 bases separating them. In nucleotides, the CDR3 is TGCGCCAGCAGTCAGGGGCATGGTGATACGCAGTATTTT. This codes for CASSQGHGDTQYF.

This clone was seen once. J is TRBJ2-2 and V is TRBV7-6; 12 bases match TRBD2. Per the germline V gene, CDR1 is SGHVS and CDR2 is FNYEAQ. V shed 0 bases, J shed 5 bases, and the junction held 1 base outside the gene matches. The CDR3 has 16 residues. The CDR3: CASSLATSGGTGELFF. CDR3 coding DNA: TGTGCCAGCAGCTTAGCGACTAGCGGGGGAACCGGGGAGCTGTTTTTT.

This clone turned up a few times. The DNA of the CDR3 is TGCGCCAGCAGTGCCGGCACAGGCTACGAGCAGTACTTC. Protein sequence: CASSAGTGYEQYF. The J gene is TRBJ2-5, the V gene TRBV10-1, with D possibly TRBD1 on 5 matching bases. The J call may be wrong; the DNA end is better matched by TRBJ2-7. CDR1 WNHNN and CDR2 SYGVQD come from the germline V gene (reference sequence). The CDR3 extends over 13 amino acids.

The chain uses TRBV5-1 and TRBJ2-7; possibly TRBD2 for D (5 bases). Trimming stripped 3 bases from V and 6 bases from J, with 19 bases between. Germline assignment: CDR1 SGHRS and CDR2 YFSETQ. The CDR3 extends over 15 amino acids. As DNA, the CDR3 is TGCGCCAGCAGCTCCGCCGGGCGGCGACGGGGCGAGCAGTACTTC. Translation gives CASSSAGRRRGEQYF.

This chain links TRBV18 with TRBJ1-2, with D uncertain. V lost 2 bases, J lost 4 bases, and 14 bases lay in between. Germline V CDR1 and CDR2: KGHSH, LQKENI. This CDR3 is 15 amino acids long. The CDR3 is CASSPSSGLSYGYTF. In DNA form, the CDR3 reads TGTGCCAGCTCACCAAGTTCGGGGTTGAGCTATGGCTACACCTTC.

The chain combines TRBV7-2 with TRBJ2-5, with no clear D. V was pared by 0 bases and J by 5 bases, with 16 bases between. The CDR3 has 16 amino acids. Germline assignment: CDR1 SGHTA and CDR2 FQGNSA. This chain's CDR3 is CASSLAIGASQETQYF. The CDR3 DNA reads as TGTGCCAGCAGCTTAGCGATTGGCGCTAGTCAGGAGACCCAGTACTTC.